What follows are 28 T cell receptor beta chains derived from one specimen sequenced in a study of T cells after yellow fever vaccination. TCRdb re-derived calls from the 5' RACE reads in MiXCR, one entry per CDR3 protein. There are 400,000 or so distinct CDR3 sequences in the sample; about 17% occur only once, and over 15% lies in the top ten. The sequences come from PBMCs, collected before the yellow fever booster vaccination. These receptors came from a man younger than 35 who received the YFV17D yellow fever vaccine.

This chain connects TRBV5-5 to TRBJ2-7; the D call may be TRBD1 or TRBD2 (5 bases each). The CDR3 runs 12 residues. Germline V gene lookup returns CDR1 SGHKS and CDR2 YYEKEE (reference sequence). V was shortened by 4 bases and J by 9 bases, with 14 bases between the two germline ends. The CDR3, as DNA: TGTGCCAGCAGCCGTCCAGGGAGCGGGCAGTACGTC. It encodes CASSRPGSGQYV.

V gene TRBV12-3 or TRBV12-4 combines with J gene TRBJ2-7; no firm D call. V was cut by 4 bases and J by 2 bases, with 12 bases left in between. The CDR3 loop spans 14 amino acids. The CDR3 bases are TGTGCCAGCAGTTCAGACGTAGGACCCTACGAGCAGTACTTC. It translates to CASSSDVGPYEQYF.

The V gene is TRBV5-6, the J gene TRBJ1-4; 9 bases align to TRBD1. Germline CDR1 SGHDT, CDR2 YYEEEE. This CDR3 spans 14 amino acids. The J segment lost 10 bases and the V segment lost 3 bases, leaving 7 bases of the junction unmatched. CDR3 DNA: TGTGCCAGCAGCTCCCGGGACAGGGTTGCAAAACTGTTTTTT. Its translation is CASSSRDRVAKLFF.

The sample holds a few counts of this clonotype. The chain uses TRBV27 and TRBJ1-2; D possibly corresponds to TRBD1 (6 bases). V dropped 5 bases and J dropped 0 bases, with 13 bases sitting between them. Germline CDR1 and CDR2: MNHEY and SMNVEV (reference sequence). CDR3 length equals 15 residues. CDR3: CASSPGHPANYGYTF. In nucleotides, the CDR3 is TGTGCCAGCAGTCCGGGACACCCAGCTAACTATGGCTACACCTTC.

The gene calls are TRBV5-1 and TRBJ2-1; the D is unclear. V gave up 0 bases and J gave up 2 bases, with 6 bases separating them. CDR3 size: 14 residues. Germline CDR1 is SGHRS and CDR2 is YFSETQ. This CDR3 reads CASSLDPPYNEQFF. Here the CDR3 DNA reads TGCGCCAGCAGCTTGGATCCGCCCTACAATGAGCAGTTCTTC. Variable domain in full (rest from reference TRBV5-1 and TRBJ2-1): KAGVTQTPRYLIKTRGQQVTLSCSPISGHRSVSWYQQTPGQGLQFLFEYFSETQRNKGNFPGRFSGRQFSNSRSEMNVSTLELGDSALYLCASSLDPPYNEQFFGPGTRLTVL.

The DNA for the CDR3 is TGTGCCAGCAGCTTAGGGGGGATCGAAGCTTTCTTT. It specifies CASSLGGIEAFF. J is TRBJ1-1 and V is TRBV11-1; possibly TRBD1 for D (5 bases). Germline V gene lookup returns CDR1 SGHAT and CDR2 FQDESV (reference sequence). V lost 1 base, J lost 8 bases, and 8 bases lay in between. The CDR3 has 12 amino acids.

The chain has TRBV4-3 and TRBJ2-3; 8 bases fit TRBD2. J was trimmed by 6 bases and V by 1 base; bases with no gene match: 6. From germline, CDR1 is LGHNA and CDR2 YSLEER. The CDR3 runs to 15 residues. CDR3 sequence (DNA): TGCGCCAGCAGCCAAGTCGGGGGGGCAGGGGATACGCAGTATTTT. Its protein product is CASSQVGGAGDTQYF.

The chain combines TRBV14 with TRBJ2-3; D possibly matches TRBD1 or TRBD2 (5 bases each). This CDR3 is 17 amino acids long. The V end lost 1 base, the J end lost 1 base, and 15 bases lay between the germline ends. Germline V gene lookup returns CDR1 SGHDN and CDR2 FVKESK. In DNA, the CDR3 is TGTGCCAGCAGCCAAGCAAGCAGGGCCGGGGGCACAGATACGCAGTATTTT. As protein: CASSQASRAGGTDTQYF.

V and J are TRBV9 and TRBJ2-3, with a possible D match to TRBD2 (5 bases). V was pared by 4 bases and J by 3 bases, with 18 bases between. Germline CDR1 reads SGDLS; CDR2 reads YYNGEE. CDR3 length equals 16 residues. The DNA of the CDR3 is TGTGCCAGCAGCCCCCCTCGGGGAAAGACGACAGATACGCAGTATTTT. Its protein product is CASSPPRGKTTDTQYF.

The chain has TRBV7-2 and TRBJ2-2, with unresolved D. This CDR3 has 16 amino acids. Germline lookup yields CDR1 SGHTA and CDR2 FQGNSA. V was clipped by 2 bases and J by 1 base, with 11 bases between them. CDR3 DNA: TGTGCCAGCAGCTTAACCACTGCCCAGAACACCGGGGAGCTGTTTTTT. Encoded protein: CASSLTTAQNTGELFF.

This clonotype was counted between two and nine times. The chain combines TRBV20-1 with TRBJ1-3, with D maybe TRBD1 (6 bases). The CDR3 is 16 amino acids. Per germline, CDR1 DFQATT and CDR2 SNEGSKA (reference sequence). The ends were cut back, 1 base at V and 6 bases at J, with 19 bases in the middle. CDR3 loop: CSARVGGGRGENTIYF. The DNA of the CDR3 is TGCAGTGCTAGAGTTGGAGGGGGAAGAGGCGAAAACACCATATATTTT.

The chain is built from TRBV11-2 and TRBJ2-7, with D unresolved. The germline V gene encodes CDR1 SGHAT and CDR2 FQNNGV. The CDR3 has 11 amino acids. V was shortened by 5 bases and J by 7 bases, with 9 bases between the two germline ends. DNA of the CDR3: TGTGCCAGCAGCCTTAATTGGGAGCAGTACTTC. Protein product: CASSLNWEQYF.

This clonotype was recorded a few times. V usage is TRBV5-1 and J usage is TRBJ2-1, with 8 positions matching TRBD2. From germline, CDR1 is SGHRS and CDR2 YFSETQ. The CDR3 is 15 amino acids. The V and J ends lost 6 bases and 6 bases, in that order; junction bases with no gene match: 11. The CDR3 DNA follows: TGCGCCAGCATCTCGCCCGGGGGGGCCTCCAATGAGCAGTTCTTC. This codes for CASISPGGASNEQFF.

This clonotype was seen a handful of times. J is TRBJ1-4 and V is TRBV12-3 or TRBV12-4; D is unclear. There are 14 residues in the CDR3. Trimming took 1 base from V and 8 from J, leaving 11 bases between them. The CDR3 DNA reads TGTGCCAGCAGTTTAGTGGGGATTAAGGAAAAACTGTTTTTT. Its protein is CASSLVGIKEKLFF.

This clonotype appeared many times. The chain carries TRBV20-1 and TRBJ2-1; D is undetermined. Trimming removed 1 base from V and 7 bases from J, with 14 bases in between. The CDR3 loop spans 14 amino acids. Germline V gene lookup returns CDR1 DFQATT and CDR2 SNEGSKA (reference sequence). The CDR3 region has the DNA TGCAGTGCTAGAGTGAGGCTAGATCAGAATGAGCAGTTCTTC. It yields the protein CSARVRLDQNEQFF.

The DNA for the CDR3 is TGTGCCTGGAGGAGATGGGGGGGAACTTCTGGAAACACCATATATTTT. It codes for CAWRRWGGTSGNTIYF. V and J are TRBV30 and TRBJ1-3; D might be TRBD1 (5 bases). Germline V gene data show CDR1 as GTSNPN and CDR2 as SVGIG (reference sequence). The V end lost 3 bases, the J end lost 1 base, and 16 bases lay between the germline ends. The CDR3 consists of 16 residues.

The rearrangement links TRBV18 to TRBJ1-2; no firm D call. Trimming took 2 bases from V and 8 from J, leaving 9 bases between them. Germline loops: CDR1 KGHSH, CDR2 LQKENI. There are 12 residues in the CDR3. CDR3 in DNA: TGTGCCAGCTCACCATACCGGGAGGGCTACACCTTC. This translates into CASSPYREGYTF.

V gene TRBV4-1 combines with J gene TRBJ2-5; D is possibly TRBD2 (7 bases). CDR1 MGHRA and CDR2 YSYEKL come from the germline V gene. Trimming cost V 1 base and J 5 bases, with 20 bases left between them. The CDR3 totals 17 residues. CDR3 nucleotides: TGCGCCAGCAGCCAAGGGGGGGGCTTGTTCAGGGTTGAGACCCAGTACTTC. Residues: CASSQGGGLFRVETQYF.

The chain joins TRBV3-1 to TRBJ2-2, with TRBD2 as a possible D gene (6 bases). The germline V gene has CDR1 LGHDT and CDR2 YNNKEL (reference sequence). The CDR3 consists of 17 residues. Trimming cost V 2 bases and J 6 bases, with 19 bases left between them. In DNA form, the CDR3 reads TGTGCCAGCAGCCAAATAGGGAGGATAAAGGGTTCCGGGGAGCTGTTTTTT. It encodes CASSQIGRIKGSGELFF.

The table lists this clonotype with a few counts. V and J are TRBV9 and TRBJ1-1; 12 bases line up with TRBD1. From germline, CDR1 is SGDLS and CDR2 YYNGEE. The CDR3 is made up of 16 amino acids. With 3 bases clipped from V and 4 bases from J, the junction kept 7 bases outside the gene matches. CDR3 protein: CASSEGQGARGTEAFF. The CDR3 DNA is TGTGCCAGCAGCGAGGGACAGGGGGCGCGGGGCACTGAAGCTTTCTTT.

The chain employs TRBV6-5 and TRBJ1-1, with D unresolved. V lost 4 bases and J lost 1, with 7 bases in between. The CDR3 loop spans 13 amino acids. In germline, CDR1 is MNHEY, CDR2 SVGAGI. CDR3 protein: CASSWAENTEAFF. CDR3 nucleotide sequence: TGTGCCAGCAGTTGGGCGGAGAACACTGAAGCTTTCTTT.

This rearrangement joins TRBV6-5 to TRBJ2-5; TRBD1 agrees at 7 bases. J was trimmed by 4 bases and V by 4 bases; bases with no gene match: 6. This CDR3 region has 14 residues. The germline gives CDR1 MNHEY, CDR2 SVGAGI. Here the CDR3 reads CASSSTGSAETQYF. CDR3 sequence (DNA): TGTGCCAGCAGTTCGACAGGGTCAGCAGAGACCCAGTACTTC.

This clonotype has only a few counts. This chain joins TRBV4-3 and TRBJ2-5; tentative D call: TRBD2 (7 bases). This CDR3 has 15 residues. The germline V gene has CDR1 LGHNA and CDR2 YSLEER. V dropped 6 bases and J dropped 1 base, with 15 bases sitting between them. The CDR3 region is CASSSGAGAQETQYF. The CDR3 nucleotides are TGCGCCAGCAGTTCGGGGGCGGGGGCCCAAGAGACCCAGTACTTC.

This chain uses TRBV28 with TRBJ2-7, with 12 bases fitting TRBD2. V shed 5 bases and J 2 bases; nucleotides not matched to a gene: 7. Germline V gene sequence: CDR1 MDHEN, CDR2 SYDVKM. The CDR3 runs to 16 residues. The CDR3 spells CASSPATSGGTYEQYV. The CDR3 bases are TGTGCCAGCAGTCCCGCGACTAGCGGGGGCACCTACGAGCAGTACGTC.

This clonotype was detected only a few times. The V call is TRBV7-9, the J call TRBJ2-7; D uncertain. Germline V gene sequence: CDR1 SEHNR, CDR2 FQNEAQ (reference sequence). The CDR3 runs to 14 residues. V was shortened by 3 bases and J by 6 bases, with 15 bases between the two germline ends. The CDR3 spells CASSFPQFPFEQYF. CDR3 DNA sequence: TGTGCCAGCAGCTTCCCACAGTTTCCTTTCGAGCAGTACTTC.

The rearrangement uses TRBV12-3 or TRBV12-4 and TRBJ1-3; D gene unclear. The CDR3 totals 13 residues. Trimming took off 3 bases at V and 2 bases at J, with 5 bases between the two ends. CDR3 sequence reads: CASSLTTGNTIYF. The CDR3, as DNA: TGTGCCAGCAGTTTGACGACTGGAAACACCATATATTTT.

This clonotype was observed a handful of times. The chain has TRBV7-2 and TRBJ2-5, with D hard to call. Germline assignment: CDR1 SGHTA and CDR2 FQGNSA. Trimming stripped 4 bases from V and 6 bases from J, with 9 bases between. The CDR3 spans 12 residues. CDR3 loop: CASSYATQTQYF. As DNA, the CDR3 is TGTGCCAGCAGCTACGCTACCCAGACCCAGTACTTC.

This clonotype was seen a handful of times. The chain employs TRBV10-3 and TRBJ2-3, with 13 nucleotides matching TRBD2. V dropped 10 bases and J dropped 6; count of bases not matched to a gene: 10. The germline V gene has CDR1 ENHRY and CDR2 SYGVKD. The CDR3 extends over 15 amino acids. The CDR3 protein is CATTGLAGATDTQYF. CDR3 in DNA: TGTGCCACCACAGGACTAGCGGGGGCTACCGATACGCAGTATTTT.